A selection of T cell receptor beta chains follows, all from one sample in a study of cytomegalovirus exposure and HLA in healthy donors. The method was immunoSEQ multiplex PCR; TCRdb's version includes in-frame clones alone and lacks a portion of them. The repertoire holds fewer than 110,000 clones, 73% seen once, with around 7.8% in the top ten. Sequences were obtained from PBMCs. The source of these receptors is a man in his thirties or forties in good health and CMV-seronegative. Each CDR3 is given with its conserved first and last residue. The D gene is left open where the match is weak. Only part of the rows carry a size: once, few, many, or a class if the clone is expanded.

abundance,d_gene,j_gene,v_gene,CDR3aa,CDR3nt
.,.,TRBJ2-1,TRBV5-1,CASSRDLLGHNEQFF,TGCGCCAGCAGCCGGGACTTGTTGGGTCACAATGAGCAGTTCTTC
few,TRBD1,TRBJ1-1,TRBV13,CASSSLRTGGYTEAFF,TGTGCCAGCAGCTCCCTCCGGACAGGGGGGTACACTGAAGCTTTCTTT
.,TRBD2,TRBJ2-7,TRBV5-1,CASADTGTSSYEQYF,TGCGCCAGCGCTGATACCGGGACTAGCTCCTACGAGCAGTACTTC
few,.,TRBJ1-2,TRBV7-3,CASSPGGGAYGYTF,TGTGCCAGCAGCCCCGGGGGGGGCGCCTATGGCTACACCTTC
.,.,TRBJ1-1,TRBV20-1,CSVADQAFF,TGCAGTGTAGCAGATCAAGCTTTCTTT
.,.,TRBJ2-7,TRBV23-1,CASSQSTAPGRYEQYF,TGCGCCAGCAGTCAATCAACAGCCCCAGGGAGGTACGAGCAGTACTTC
.,TRBD2,TRBJ2-7,TRBV18,CASSQTSGRAGSEQYF,TGTGCCAGCTCACAAACTAGCGGGAGGGCGGGAAGCGAGCAGTACTTC
.,.,TRBJ1-4,TRBV15,CATSRDGRVREKLFF,TGTGCCACCAGCAGAGATGGGAGGGTAAGGGAAAAACTGTTTTTT
.,.,TRBJ1-5,TRBV18,CASSGTGGTANQPQHF,TGTGCCAGCTCAGGAACGGGGGGCACCGCTAATCAGCCCCAGCATTTT
.,.,TRBJ2-2,TRBV29-1,CSVVGGAANTGELFF,TGCAGCGTTGTCGGAGGGGCAGCAAACACCGGGGAGCTGTTTTTT
.,.,TRBJ1-5,TRBV19,CASSRGMGSNQPQHF,TGTGCCAGTAGTAGAGGAATGGGTAGCAATCAGCCCCAGCATTTT
.,TRBD2,TRBJ2-2,TRBV27,CASKDSGIVSGELFF,TGTGCCAGCAAGGATAGCGGGATCGTAAGCGGGGAGCTGTTTTTT
.,TRBD1,TRBJ1-5,TRBV6-6,CASTDRGVEPQHF,TGTGCCAGTACCGACAGGGGCGTTGAGCCCCAGCATTTT
.,.,TRBJ2-7,TRBV6-6,CASSIGGYEQYF,TGTGCCAGCAGTATCGGGGGCTACGAGCAGTACTTC
.,TRBD2,TRBJ2-3,TRBV7-8,CASRPLDLGLAGADTQYF,TGTGCCAGTAGGCCCTTAGATCTAGGTCTAGCGGGGGCCGATACGCAGTATTTT
.,TRBD2,TRBJ2-3,TRBV27,CASSLSGGTTTDTQYF,TGTGCCAGCAGTTTATCGGGGGGGACCACCACAGATACGCAGTATTTT